This TCR beta chain originates from a study of blood T cell repertoires in COVID-19. Original methodology: Quantification of nucleated cells was approximated via reference gene primer amplification. Sequencing was performed with immunoSEQ multiplex PCR; in TCRdb, only in-frame clones are kept and a portion is missing. Clonal size and the V and J genes are those of that table, whereas D and trimming came from the DNA. This sample has 200,000 to 250,000 clones, with 65% to 85% found just once. The CDR3 contains 16 residues. Trimming removed 4 bases from V and 1 base from J; junction bases left unmatched: 2. Per the germline V gene, CDR1 is MDHEN and CDR2 is SYDVKM.

Sequencing was carried out using peripheral blood. This chain joins TRBV28 and TRBJ2-3, with TRBD2 identical over 13 bases. The TCR comes from a woman in her twenties or thirties who had recovered from COVID-19. The CDR3 spells CASSSGTSGGTDTQYF. CDR3 sequence (DNA): TGTGCCAGCAGTTCTGGGACTAGCGGGGGCACAGATACGCAGTATTTT.